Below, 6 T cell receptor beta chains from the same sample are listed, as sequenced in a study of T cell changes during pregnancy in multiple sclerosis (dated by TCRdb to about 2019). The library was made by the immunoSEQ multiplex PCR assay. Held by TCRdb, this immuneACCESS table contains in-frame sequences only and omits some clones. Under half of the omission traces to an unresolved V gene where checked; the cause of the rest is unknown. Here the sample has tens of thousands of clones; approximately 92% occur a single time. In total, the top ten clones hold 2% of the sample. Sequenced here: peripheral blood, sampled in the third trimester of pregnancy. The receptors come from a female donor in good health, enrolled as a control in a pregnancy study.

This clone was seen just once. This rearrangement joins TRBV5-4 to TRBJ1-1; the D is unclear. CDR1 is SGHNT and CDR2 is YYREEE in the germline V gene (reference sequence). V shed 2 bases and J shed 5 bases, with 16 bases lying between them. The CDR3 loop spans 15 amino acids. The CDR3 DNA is TGTGCCAGCAGCTTCGAGGCCGCGAGAAGGACTGAAGCTTTCTTT. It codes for CASSFEAARRTEAFF.

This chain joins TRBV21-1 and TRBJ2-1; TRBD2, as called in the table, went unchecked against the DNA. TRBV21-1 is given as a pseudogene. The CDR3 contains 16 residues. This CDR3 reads CASSPRVGRTYNEQFF. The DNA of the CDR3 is TGTGCCAGCAGCCCGCGGGTGGGGAGGACCTACAATGAGCAGTTCTTC.

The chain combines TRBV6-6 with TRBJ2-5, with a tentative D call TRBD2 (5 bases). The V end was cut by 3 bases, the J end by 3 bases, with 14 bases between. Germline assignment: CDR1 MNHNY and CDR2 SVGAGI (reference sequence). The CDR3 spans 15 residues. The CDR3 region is CASSYSAGNKETQYF. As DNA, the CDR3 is TGTGCCAGCAGTTATTCCGCCGGGAATAAAGAGACCCAGTACTTC.

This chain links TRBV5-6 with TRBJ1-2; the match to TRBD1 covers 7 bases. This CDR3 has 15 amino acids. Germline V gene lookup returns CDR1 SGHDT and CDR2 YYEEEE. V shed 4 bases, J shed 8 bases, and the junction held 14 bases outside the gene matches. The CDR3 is CASSATGVVGMGYTF. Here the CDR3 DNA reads TGTGCCAGCAGCGCCACAGGGGTTGTAGGTATGGGCTACACCTTC.

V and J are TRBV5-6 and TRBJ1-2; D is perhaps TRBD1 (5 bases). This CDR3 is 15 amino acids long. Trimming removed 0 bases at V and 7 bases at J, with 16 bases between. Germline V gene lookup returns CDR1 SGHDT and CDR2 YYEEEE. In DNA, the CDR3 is TGTGCCAGCAGCTTGGCCAAGGGAGGCAGGGCTGGCTACACCTTC. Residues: CASSLAKGGRAGYTF. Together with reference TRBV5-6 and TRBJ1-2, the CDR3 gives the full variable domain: DAGVTQSPTHLIKTRGQQVTLRCSPKSGHDTVSWYQQALGQGPQFIFQYYEEEERQRGNFPDRFSGHQFPNYSSELNVNALLLGDSALYLCASSLAKGGRAGYTFGSGTRLTVV.

The CDR3 region has the DNA TGTGCCAGCAGCTTAGGGGGCTCGGACAATGAGCAGTTCTTC. It yields the protein CASSLGGSDNEQFF. This rearrangement joins TRBV7-3 to TRBJ2-1; the D gene is possibly TRBD1 (6 bases). The CDR3 is 14 amino acids. Germline V gene sequence: CDR1 SGHTA, CDR2 FQGTGA. The V end lost 2 bases, the J end lost 5 bases, and 10 bases lay between the germline ends.